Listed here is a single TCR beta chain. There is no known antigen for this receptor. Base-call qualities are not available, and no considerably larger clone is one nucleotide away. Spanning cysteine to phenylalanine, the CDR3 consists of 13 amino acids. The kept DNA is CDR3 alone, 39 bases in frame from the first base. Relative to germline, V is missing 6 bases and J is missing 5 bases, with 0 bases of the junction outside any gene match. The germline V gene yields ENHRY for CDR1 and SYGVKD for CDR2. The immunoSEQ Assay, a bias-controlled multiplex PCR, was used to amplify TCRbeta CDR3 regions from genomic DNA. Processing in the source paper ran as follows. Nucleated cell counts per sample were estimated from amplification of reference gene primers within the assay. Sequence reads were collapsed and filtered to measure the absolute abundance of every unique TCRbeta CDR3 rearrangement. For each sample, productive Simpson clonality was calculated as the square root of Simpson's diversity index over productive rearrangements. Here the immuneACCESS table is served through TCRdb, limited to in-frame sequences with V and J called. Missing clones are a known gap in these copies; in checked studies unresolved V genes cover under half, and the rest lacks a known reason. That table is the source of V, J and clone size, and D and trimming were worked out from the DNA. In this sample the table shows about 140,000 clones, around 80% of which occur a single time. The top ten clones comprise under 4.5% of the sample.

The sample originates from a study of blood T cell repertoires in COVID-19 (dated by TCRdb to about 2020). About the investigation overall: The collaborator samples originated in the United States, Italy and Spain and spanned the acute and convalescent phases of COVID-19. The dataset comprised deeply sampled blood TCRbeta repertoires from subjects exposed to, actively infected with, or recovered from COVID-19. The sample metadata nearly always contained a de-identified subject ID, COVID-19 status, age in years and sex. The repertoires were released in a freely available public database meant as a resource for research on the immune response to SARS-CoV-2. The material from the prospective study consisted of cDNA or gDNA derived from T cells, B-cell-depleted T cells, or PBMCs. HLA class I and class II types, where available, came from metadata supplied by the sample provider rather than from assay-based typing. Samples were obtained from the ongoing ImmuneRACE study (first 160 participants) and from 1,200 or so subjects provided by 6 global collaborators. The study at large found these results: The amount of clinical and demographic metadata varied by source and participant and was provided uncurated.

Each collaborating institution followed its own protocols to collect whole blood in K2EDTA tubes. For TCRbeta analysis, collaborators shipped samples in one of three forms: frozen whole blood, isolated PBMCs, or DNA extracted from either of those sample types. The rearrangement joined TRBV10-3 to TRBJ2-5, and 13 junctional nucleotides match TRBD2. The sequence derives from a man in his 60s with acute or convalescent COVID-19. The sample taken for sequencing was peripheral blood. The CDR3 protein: CAIRGLAGETQYF. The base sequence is TGTGCCATCAGGGGACTAGCGGGGGAGACCCAGTACTTC.